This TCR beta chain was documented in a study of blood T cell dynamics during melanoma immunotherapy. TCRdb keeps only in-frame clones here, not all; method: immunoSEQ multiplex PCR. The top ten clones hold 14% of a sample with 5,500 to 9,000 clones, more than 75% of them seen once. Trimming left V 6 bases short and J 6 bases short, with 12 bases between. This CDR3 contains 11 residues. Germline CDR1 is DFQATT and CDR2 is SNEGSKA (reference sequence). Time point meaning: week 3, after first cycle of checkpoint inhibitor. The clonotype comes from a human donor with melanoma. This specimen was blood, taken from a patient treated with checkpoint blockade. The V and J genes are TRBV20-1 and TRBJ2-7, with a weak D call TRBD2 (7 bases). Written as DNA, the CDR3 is TGCAGTGCACCGGGGGGCGGCGAGCAGTACTTC. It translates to CSAPGGGEQYF.